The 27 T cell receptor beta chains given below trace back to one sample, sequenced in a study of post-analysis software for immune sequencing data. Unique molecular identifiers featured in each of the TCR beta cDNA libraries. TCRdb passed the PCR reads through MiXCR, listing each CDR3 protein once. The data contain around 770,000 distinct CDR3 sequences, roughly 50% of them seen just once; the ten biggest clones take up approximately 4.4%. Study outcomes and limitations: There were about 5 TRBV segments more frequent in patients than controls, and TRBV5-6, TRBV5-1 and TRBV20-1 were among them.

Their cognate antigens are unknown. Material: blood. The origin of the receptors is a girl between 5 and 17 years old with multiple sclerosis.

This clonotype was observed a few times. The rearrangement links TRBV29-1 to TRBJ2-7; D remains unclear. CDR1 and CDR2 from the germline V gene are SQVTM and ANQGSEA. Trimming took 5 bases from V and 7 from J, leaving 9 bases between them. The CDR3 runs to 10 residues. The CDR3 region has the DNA TGCAGCGTTACCTGGGATGAGCAGTACTTC. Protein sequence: CSVTWDEQYF.

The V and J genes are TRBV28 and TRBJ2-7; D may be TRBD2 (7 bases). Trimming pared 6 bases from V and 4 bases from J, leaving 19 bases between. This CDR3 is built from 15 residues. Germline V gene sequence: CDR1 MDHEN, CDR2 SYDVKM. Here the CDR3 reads CASSATGAAGYEQYF. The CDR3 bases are TGTGCCAGCAGCGCCACGGGGGCAGCGGGGTACGAGCAGTACTTC.

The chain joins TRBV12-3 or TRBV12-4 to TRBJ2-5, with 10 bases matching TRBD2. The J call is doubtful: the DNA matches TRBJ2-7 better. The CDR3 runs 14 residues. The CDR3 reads CASTPGTSDYEQYF. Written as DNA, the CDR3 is TGTGCCAGCACCCCGGGGACTAGCGATTACGAGCAGTACTTC.

CDR3 DNA: TGTGCCAGCCTCCCCGGGACTAGCGTAAACAATGAGCAGTTCTTC. This translates into CASLPGTSVNNEQFF. The chain couples TRBV6-2 or TRBV6-3 to TRBJ2-1, with TRBD2 identical over 10 bases. Losses at the gene ends were 8 bases for V and 5 bases for J; bases not matched to a gene: 9. The CDR3 spans 15 residues. The germline V gene has CDR1 MNHEY and CDR2 SVGEGT.

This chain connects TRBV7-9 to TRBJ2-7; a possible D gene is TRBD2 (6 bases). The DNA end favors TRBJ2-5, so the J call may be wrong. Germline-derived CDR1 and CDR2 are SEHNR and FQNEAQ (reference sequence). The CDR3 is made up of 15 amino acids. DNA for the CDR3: TGTGCCAGCAGCTTAGCGATCCCAGGGAGGGAGACCCAGTACTTC. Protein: CASSLAIPGRETQYF.

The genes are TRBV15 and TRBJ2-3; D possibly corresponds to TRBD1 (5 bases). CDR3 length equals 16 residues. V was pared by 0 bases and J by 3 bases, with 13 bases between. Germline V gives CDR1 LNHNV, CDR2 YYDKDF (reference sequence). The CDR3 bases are TGTGCCACCAGCAGAGATTTAGGGGAAAGGACAGATACGCAGTATTTT. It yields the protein CATSRDLGERTDTQYF.

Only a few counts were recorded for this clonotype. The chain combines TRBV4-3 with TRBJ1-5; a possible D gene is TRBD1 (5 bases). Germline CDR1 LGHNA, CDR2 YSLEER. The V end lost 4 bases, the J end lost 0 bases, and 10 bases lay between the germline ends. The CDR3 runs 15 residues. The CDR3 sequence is CASSPGGHSNQPQHF. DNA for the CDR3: TGCGCCAGCAGCCCCGGAGGACATAGCAATCAGCCCCAGCATTTT.

The CDR3 coding sequence is TGCGCCAGCAGCCAACGACAGGGGGCGCCGGGCAATGAGCAGTTCTTC. Translation gives CASSQRQGAPGNEQFF. The rearrangement links TRBV5-1 to TRBJ2-1, with 10 bases lining up with TRBD1. The CDR3 runs to 16 residues. CDR1 is SGHRS, CDR2 YFSETQ, per germline. Trimming removed 4 bases from V and 6 bases from J; junction bases left unmatched: 10.

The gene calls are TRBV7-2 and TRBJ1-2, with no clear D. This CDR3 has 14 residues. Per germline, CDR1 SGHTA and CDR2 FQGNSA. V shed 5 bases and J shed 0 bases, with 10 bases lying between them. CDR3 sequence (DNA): TGTGCCAGCAGCCGTAGTCCGCCTAACTATGGCTACACCTTC. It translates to CASSRSPPNYGYTF.

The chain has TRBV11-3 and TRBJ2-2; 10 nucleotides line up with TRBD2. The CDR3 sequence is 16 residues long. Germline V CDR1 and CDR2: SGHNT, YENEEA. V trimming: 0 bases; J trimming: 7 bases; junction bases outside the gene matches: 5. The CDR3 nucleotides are TGTGCCAGCAGCTTAGAACTTAGCGGGAGGAACGGGGAGCTGTTTTTT. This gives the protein CASSLELSGRNGELFF. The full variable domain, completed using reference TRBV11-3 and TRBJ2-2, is EAGVVQSPRYKIIEKKQPVAFWCNPISGHNTLYWYLQNLGQGPELLIRYENEEAVDDSQLPKDRFSAERLKGVDSTLKIQPAELGDSAVYLCASSLELSGRNGELFFGEGSRLTVL.

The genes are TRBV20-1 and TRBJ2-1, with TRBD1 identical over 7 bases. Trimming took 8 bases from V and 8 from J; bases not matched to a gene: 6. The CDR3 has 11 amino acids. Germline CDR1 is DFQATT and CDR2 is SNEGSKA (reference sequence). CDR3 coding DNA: TGCAGTAGTCACAGGGGCGATGAGCAGTTCTTC. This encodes CSSHRGDEQFF.

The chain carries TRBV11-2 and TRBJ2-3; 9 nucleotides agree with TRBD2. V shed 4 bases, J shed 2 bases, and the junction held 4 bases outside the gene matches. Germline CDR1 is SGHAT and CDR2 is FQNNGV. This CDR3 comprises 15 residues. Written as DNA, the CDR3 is TGTGCCAGCAGCTACCGACTAGCGGACACAGATACGCAGTATTTT. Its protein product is CASSYRLADTDTQYF.

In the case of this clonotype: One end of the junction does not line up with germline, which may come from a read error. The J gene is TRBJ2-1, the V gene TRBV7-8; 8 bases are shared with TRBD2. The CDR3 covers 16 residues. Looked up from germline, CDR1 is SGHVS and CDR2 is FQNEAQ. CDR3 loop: CTSSLERGLGSDEQFF. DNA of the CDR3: TGTACCAGCAGCTTAGAGAGGGGACTAGGCAGCGATGAGCAGTTCTTC.

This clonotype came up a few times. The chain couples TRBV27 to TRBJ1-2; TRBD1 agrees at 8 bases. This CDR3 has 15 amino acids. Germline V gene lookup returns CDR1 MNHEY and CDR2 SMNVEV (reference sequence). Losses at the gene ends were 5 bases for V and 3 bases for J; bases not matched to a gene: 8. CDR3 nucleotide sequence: TGTGCCAGCAGTCTCGACAGGGGAGGATACTATGGCTACACCTTC. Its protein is CASSLDRGGYYGYTF.

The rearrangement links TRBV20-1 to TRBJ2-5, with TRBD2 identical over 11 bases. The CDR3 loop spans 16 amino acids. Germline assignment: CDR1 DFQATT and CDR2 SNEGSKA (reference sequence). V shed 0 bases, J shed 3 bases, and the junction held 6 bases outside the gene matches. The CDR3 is CSARDRLAGIEETQYF. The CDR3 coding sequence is TGCAGTGCTAGAGATCGACTAGCGGGAATCGAAGAGACCCAGTACTTC.

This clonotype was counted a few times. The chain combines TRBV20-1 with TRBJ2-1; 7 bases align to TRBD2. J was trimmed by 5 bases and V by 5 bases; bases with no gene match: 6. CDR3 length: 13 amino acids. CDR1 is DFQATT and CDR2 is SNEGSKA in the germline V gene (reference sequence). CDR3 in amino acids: CSALRENDNEQFF. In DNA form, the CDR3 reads TGCAGTGCTCTGCGGGAGAACGACAATGAGCAGTTCTTC.

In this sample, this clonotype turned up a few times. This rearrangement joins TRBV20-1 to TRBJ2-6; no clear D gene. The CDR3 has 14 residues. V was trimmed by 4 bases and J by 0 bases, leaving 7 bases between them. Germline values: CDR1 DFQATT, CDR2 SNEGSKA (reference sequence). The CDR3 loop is CSATDSSGANVLTF. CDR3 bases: TGCAGTGCTACCGATTCCTCTGGGGCCAACGTCCTGACTTTC.

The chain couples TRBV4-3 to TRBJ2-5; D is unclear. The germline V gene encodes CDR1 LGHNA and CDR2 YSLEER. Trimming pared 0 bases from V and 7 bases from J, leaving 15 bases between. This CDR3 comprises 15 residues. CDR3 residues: CASSQDRAPPRTQYF. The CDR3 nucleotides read TGCGCCAGCAGCCAAGATAGGGCCCCCCCAAGGACCCAGTACTTC.

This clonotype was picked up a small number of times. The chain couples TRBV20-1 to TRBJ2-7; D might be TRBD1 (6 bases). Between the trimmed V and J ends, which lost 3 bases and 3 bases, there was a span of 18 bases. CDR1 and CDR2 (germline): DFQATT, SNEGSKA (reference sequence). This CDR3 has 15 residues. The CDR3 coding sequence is TGCAGTGCTAGGGGCCGGGACAAAACCCTCTACGAGCAGTACTTC. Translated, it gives CSARGRDKTLYEQYF.

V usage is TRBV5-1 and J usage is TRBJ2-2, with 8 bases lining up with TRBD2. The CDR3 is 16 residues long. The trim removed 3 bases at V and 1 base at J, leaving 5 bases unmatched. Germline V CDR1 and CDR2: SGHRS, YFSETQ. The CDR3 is CASSSGLARNTGELFF. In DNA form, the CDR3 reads TGCGCCAGCAGCTCCGGACTAGCACGGAACACCGGGGAGCTGTTTTTT.

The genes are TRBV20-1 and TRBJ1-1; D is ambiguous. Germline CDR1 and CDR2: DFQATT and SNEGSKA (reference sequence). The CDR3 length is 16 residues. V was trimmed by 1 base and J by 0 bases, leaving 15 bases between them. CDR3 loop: CSARGRGIYMNTEAFF. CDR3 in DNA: TGCAGTGCTAGAGGTCGAGGCATCTACATGAACACTGAAGCTTTCTTT.

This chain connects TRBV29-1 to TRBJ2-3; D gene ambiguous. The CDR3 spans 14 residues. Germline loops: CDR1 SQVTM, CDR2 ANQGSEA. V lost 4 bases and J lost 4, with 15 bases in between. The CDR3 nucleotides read TGCAGCGTTGTGGCCCTGGTCCCCGCAGATACGCAGTATTTT. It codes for CSVVALVPADTQYF.

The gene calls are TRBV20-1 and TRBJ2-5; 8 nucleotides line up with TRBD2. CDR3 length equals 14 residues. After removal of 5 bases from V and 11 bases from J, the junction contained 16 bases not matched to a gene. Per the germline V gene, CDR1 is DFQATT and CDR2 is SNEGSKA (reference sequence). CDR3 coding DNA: TGCAGTGCTCTACGGACGACTAGCGCACGTGGGCAGTACTTC. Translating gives CSALRTTSARGQYF.

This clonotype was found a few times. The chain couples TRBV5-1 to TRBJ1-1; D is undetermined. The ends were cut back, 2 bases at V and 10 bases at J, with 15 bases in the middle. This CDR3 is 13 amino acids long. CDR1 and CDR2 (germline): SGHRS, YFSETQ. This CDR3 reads CASSFEDIGPAFF. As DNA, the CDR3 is TGCGCCAGCAGCTTTGAGGATATCGGCCCAGCTTTCTTT.

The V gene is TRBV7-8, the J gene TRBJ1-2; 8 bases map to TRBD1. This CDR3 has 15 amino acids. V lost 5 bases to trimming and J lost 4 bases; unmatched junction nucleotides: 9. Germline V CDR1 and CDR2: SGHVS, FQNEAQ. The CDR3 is CASSPQTGASYGYTF. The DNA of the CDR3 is TGTGCCAGCAGCCCCCAGACAGGGGCCAGCTATGGCTACACCTTC.

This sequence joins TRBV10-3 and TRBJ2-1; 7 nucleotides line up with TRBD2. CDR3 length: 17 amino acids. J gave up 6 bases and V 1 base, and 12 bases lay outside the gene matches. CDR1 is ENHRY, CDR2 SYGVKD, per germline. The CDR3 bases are TGTGCCATCAGTGAGTGGTGTTTAGGGCGGGAGAGCAATGAGCAGTTCTTC. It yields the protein CAISEWCLGRESNEQFF.

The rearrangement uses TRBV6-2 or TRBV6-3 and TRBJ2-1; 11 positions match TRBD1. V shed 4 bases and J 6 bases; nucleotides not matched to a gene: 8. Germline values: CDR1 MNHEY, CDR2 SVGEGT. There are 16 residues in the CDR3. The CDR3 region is CASSLTGTGGSNEQFF. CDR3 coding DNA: TGTGCCAGCAGTTTAACCGGGACAGGGGGAAGCAATGAGCAGTTCTTC.